The rows below give T cell receptor beta chains drawn from one sample of a study of T cells after yellow fever vaccination. TCRdb re-derived calls from the 5' RACE reads in MiXCR, one entry per CDR3 protein. In the table there are just under 600,000 distinct CDR3 sequences, approximately 13% of which are singletons. This material consisted of PBMCs, taken on the day of the yellow fever booster vaccination. The source of these receptors is a man under 40 who received the YFV17D yellow fever vaccine. Each CDR3 is given with its conserved first and last residue. A D gene is named only where the DNA matches it firmly. Not every row has a clone size; where given, it reads once, few, many or a size class.

j_gene,abundance,v_gene,d_gene,CDR3nt,CDR3aa
TRBJ2-6,.,TRBV29-1,.,TGCAGTGTATACAGGGCTGGGGCCAACGTCCTGACTTTC,CSVYRAGANVLTF
TRBJ2-7,many,TRBV5-1,TRBD1,TGCGCCAGCAGCCCGGGTGGGACAGGGGTGTACGAGCAGTACTTC,CASSPGGTGVYEQYF
TRBJ2-2,.,TRBV12-3/TRBV12-4,TRBD2,TGTGCCAGCAGAGAACTGGGACTAGCGGGAGGAACGAACACCGGGGAGCTGTTTTTT,CASRELGLAGGTNTGELFF
TRBJ1-1,.,TRBV28,.,TGTGCCAGCAGTGACACGGGAACAAGAACTGAAGCTTTCTTT,CASSDTGTRTEAFF
TRBJ2-2,few,TRBV5-8,.,TGTGCCAGCAGCTTTGGCTTTCACACCGGGGAGCTGTTTTTT,CASSFGFHTGELFF
TRBJ2-7,few,TRBV20-1,.,TGCAGTGCTAGAGATGGGGGGAAGAGCTCCTACGAGCAGTACTTC,CSARDGGKSSYEQYF
TRBJ2-7,.,TRBV28,.,TGTGCCAGCAGTTTAGCTCCCCCCTACGAGCAGTACTTC,CASSLAPPYEQYF
TRBJ1-2,.,TRBV19,.,TGTGCCAGTAGCCCCGGGGATGACCGGGAGAGGTATGGCTACACCTTC,CASSPGDDRERYGYTF
TRBJ2-1,.,TRBV12-3/TRBV12-4,TRBD2,TGTGCCAGCAGTCCTCAGACTAGCGGGAGTGGGAGTGAGCAGTTCTTC,CASSPQTSGSGSEQFF
TRBJ2-2,.,TRBV4-3,.,TGCGCCAGCAGCCAAGGAGGGGTTACCGGGGAGCTGTTTTTT,CASSQGGVTGELFF
TRBJ2-7,few,TRBV20-1,.,TGCAGTGCTAGTGATAGGCCCTCCTACGAGCAGTACTTC,CSASDRPSYEQYF
TRBJ2-1,.,TRBV24-1,.,TGTGCCACCAGTGACCCGAATTGGAATGAGCAGTTCTTC,CATSDPNWNEQFF
TRBJ2-1,few,TRBV4-3,.,TGCGCCAGCAGCCAAGGCAGGACAGCCCTGGATGAGCAGTTCTTC,CASSQGRTALDEQFF
TRBJ2-3,.,TRBV7-6,.,TGTGCCAGCAGCCGACGGGGACGGTTTAGCACAGATACGCAGTATTTT,CASSRRGRFSTDTQYF
TRBJ1-4,.,TRBV25-1,.,TGTGCCAGCAGTGAATCTTGGGTTAGTGGGACTAATGAAAAACTGTTTTTT,CASSESWVSGTNEKLFF
TRBJ2-3,few,TRBV20-1,TRBD2,TGCAGTGCCCAGACTAGCGGGCCCCCATCGCAGTATTTT,CSAQTSGPPSQYF
TRBJ1-2,few,TRBV4-3,.,TGCGCCAGCAGCCAAATAGTGGCAGGGTCCGGTGGCTACACCTTC,CASSQIVAGSGGYTF
TRBJ2-2,.,TRBV6-2/TRBV6-3,TRBD2,TGTGCCAGCAGTTTAGCGGGAGTTCTCACCGGGGAGCTGTTTTTT,CASSLAGVLTGELFF
TRBJ2-2,.,TRBV7-9,.,TGTGCCAGCACCAGGGCGAACACCGGGGAGCTGTTTTTT,CASTRANTGELFF
TRBJ2-1,.,TRBV12-3/TRBV12-4,TRBD2,TGTGCCAGCAGTTTACCGGGACTAATATACAATGAGCAGTTCTTC,CASSLPGLIYNEQFF
TRBJ2-3,few,TRBV7-2,TRBD2,TGTGCCAGCAGCTTAGCGGGAGGGAGTTCAGCAGATACGCAGTATTTT,CASSLAGGSSADTQYF
TRBJ2-3,few,TRBV7-2,.,TGTGCCAGCAGCTTATGGAGAGATACGCAGTATTTT,CASSLWRDTQYF
TRBJ2-7,.,TRBV20-1,TRBD1,TGCAGTGCCCCGGCGGGGACAGGGGAAGTAGAGCAGTACTTC,CSAPAGTGEVEQYF
TRBJ1-6,.,TRBV27,TRBD1,TGTGCCAGCAGTTTATACACCAGGGGGTATTCACCCCTCCACTTT,CASSLYTRGYSPLHF
TRBJ2-7,.,TRBV12-3/TRBV12-4,TRBD1,TGTGCCAGCAGTTTAAGTGGGACAGGGGGCGGAGAGCAGTACTTC,CASSLSGTGGGEQYF
TRBJ2-2,few,TRBV19,.,TGTGCAACAGGGAGGACGAACACCGGGGAGCTGTTTTTT,CATGRTNTGELFF
TRBJ2-1,.,TRBV15,TRBD1,TGTGCCACCAGAACCGGGACAGGGAACAATGAGCAGTTCTTC,CATRTGTGNNEQFF
TRBJ2-5,.,TRBV6-5,.,TGTGCCAGCAGTTATGATGGTCTCCAAGAGACCCAGTACTTC,CASSYDGLQETQYF
TRBJ2-7,few,TRBV4-3,TRBD2,TGCGCCAGCAGCCAAGGACTAGCGGGAGTCTTCGAGCAGTACTTC,CASSQGLAGVFEQYF
TRBJ2-1,few,TRBV11-1,.,TGTGCCAGCAGCTTGGGGGCGATGCGTGAGCAGTTCTTC,CASSLGAMREQFF
TRBJ2-1,few,TRBV20-1,.,TGCAGTGCTAGAGATCCTAGTCATGAGCAGTTCTTC,CSARDPSHEQFF
TRBJ2-2,few,TRBV6-2/TRBV6-3,.,TGTGCCAGCAGTTCGCGGACCAAGAACACCGGGGAGCTGTTTTTT,CASSSRTKNTGELFF
TRBJ2-2,.,TRBV13,.,TGTGCCAGCCTCGTTTATCCCGGGGAGCTGTTTTTT,CASLVYPGELFF
TRBJ2-3,.,TRBV5-1,TRBD2,TGCGCCAGCAGCCGTCGGGGGAGTAGCGGGGTCTCCACAGATACGCAGTATTTT,CASSRRGSSGVSTDTQYF
TRBJ2-2,many,TRBV11-2,.,TGTGCCAGCAGCGTCAGGGGGGGCACCGGGGAGCTGTTTTTT,CASSVRGGTGELFF
TRBJ2-5,few,TRBV29-1,TRBD1,TGCAGCGTTGATTCGGACAGGGTAGGAGAGACCCAGTACTTC,CSVDSDRVGETQYF
TRBJ2-1,.,TRBV24-1,.,TGTGCCACCAGTGATCCCATTGGGGGTTCCAGGGGTGAGCAGTTCTTC,CATSDPIGGSRGEQFF
TRBJ1-5,.,TRBV19,TRBD1,TGTGCCAGTAGTACGACAGGGGGACATCAGCCCCAGCATTTT,CASSTTGGHQPQHF
TRBJ2-3,.,TRBV14,TRBD1,TGTGCCAGCAGCCAAGGGAACAGGGGCGACACAGATACGCAGTATTTT,CASSQGNRGDTDTQYF
TRBJ2-7,many,TRBV20-1,TRBD1,TGCAGTGCTACTCTACAGGGGCGCCACGAGCAGTACTTC,CSATLQGRHEQYF
TRBJ1-4,.,TRBV2,.,TGTGCCAGCAGTGTTCTGGGGTCTAATGAAAAACTGTTTTTT,CASSVLGSNEKLFF
TRBJ2-7,.,TRBV4-3,TRBD2,TGCGCCAGCAGCCACCGCGGGGGAAGCTCCTACGAGCAGTACTTC,CASSHRGGSSYEQYF
TRBJ2-7,many,TRBV20-1,.,TGCAGTGCTAGAGCTCGACCTGGACAGACAACCACCTACGAGCAGTACTTC,CSARARPGQTTTYEQYF
TRBJ1-4,many,TRBV27,.,TGTGCCAGCAGTTTTAGTTCGACAGATGAAAAACTGTTTTTT,CASSFSSTDEKLFF
TRBJ1-2,.,TRBV20-1,.,TGCAGTGCTTTTGCGGGTGGTGGCTACACCTTC,CSAFAGGGYTF
TRBJ2-3,.,TRBV11-1,TRBD2,TGTGCCAGCAGCTTCGCCGGGTCTTCCCCCCTCGGCGGGAGGGCGGCAGATACGCAGTATTTT,CASSFAGSSPLGGRAADTQYF
TRBJ2-1,.,TRBV24-1,TRBD2,TGTGCCACCAGTGGAATTAGCGGGAGGGCCAGCTACAATGAGCAGTTCTTC,CATSGISGRASYNEQFF
TRBJ2-2,.,TRBV5-1,TRBD2,TGCGCCAGCAGCTCCGCACCCCTAGCGGGAGGACTTAACACCGGGGAGCTGTTTTTT,CASSSAPLAGGLNTGELFF
TRBJ2-1,few,TRBV6-5,.,TGTGCCAGCAGTTACTCGCTAGGGACACCCTACAATGAGCAGTTCTTC,CASSYSLGTPYNEQFF
TRBJ1-1,few,TRBV20-1,.,TGCAGTGCTAGAGATGGGGCCGCAAACACTGAAGCTTTCTTT,CSARDGAANTEAFF
TRBJ2-7,few,TRBV9,.,TGTGCCAGCAGCGTAGCTCCCAGACTAGAGTCAGGCGAGCAGTACTTC,CASSVAPRLESGEQYF
TRBJ2-3,.,TRBV20-1,.,TGCAGTAGCCTAGTGGTAGATACGCAGTATTTT,CSSLVVDTQYF
TRBJ2-4,few,TRBV30,TRBD2,TGTGCCTGGAGTCGCAACACGCCACTAGCGATAGCCAAAAACATTCAGTACTTC,CAWSRNTPLAIAKNIQYF
TRBJ2-7,.,TRBV4-3,TRBD2,TGCGCCAGCAGCCAAGCCGGACTAGCGGGCGGGGAGCAGTACTTC,CASSQAGLAGGEQYF